The present TCR beta chain was sequenced within a study of post-analysis software for immune sequencing data. Prepared libraries of TCR beta cDNA carried unique molecular identifiers. The authors obtained 540,000 or so cDNA molecules from roughly 1.1 to 9.2 million T cells. TCRdb used MiXCR to reprocess the PCR reads, holding one entry per CDR3 protein. The sample shows 600,000 to 700,000 distinct CDR3 sequences, about 60% of them seen only once. Whole-study findings and limits: Among multiple sclerosis patients, normalized Chao1 diversity was significantly below that of controls. Samples made in the same batch grouped tightly together by F measure.

This clonotype appeared a few times. Its antigen is not identified. Source material: blood. The receptor was isolated from a girl aged 2 to 10 with multiple sclerosis.

The CDR3 DNA is TGCGCCAGCAGCCCTGTACCACTAGCGGGGAAATACAATGAGCAGTTCTTC. The encoded protein is CASSPVPLAGKYNEQFF. The chain is built from TRBV4-1 and TRBJ2-1; 10 bases agree with TRBD2. CDR1 is MGHRA, CDR2 YSYEKL, per germline. Germline trimming cut 4 bases from V and 4 bases from J; bases unmatched to any gene: 10. The CDR3 sequence is 17 residues long.